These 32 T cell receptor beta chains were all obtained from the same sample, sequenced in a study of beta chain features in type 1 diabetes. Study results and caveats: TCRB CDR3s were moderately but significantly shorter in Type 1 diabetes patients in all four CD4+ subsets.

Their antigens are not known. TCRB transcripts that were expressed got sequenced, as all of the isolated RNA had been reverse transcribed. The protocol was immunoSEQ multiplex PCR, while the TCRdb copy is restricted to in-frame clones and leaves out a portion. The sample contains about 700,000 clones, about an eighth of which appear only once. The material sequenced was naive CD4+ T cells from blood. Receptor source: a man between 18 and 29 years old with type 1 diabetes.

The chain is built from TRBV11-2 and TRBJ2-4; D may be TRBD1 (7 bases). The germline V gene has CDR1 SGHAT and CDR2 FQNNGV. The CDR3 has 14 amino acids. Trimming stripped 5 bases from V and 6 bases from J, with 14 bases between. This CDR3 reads CASSRQGGGNIQYF. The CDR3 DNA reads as TGTGCCAGCAGCCGTCAGGGGGGCGGAAACATTCAGTACTTC.

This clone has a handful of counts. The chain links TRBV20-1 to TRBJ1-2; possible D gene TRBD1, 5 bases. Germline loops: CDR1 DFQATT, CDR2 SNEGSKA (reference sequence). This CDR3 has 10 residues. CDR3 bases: TGCGGGGCACGACTGGAGGGCTACACCTTC. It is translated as CGARLEGYTF.

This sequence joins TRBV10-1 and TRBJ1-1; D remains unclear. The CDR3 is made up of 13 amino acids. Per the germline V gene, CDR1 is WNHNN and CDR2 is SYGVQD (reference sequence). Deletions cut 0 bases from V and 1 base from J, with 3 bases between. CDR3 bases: TGCGCCAGCAGTGAGTCGTGGAACACTGAAGCTTTCTTT. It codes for CASSESWNTEAFF.

The CDR3 bases are TGTGCCAGCAGTTCTAACGACAGGGCCTACTCCTACGAGCAGTACTTC. Protein sequence: CASSSNDRAYSYEQYF. This sequence joins TRBV28 and TRBJ2-7; 7 bases line up with TRBD1. The CDR3 has 16 amino acids. The germline CDR1 and CDR2 sequences are MDHEN and SYDVKM. After removal of 4 bases from V and 0 bases from J, the junction contained 9 bases not matched to a gene.

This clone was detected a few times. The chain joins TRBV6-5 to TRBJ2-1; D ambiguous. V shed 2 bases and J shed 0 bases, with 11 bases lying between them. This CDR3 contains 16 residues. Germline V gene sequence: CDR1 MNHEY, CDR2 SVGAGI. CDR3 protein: CASSYLRSSSYNEQFF. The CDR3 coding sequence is TGTGCCAGCAGTTACCTGAGGAGCAGCTCCTACAATGAGCAGTTCTTC.

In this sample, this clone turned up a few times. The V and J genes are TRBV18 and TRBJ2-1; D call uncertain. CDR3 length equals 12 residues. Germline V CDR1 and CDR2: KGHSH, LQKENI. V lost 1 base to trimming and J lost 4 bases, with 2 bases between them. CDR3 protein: CASSPQYNEQFF. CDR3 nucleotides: TGTGCCAGCTCACCACAGTACAATGAGCAGTTCTTC.

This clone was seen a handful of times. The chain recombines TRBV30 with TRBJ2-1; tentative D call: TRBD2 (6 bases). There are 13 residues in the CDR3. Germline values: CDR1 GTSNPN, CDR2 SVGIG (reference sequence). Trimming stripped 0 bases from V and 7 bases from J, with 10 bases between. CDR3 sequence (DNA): TGTGCCTGGAGTGTACGGGGGTTGAATGAGCAGTTCTTC. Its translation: CAWSVRGLNEQFF.

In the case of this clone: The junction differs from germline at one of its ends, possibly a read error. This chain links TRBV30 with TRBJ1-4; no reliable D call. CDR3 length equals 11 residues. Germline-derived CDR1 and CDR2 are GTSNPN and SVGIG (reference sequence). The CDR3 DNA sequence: TGTGCCTCGAGTCTTGTTGAAAAACTGTTTTTT. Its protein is CASSLVEKLFF.

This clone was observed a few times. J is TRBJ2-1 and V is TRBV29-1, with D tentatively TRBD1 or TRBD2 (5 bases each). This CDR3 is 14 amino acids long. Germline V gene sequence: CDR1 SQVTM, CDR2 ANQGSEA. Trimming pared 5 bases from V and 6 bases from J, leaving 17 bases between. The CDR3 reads CSVLSQGVGNEQFF. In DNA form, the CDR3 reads TGCAGCGTTCTATCCCAGGGAGTTGGCAATGAGCAGTTCTTC.

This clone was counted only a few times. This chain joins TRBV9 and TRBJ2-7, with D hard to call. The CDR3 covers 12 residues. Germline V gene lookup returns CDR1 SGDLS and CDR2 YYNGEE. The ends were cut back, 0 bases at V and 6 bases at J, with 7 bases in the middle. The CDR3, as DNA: TGTGCCAGCAGCGTAGAGGTTGGCGAGCAGTACTTC. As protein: CASSVEVGEQYF.

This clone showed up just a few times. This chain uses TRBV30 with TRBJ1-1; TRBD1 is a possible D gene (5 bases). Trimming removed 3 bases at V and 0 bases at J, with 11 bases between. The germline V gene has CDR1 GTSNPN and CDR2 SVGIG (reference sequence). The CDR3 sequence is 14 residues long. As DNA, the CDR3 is TGTGCCTGGAGCTGGGGACGGATGAACACTGAAGCTTTCTTT. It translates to CAWSWGRMNTEAFF.

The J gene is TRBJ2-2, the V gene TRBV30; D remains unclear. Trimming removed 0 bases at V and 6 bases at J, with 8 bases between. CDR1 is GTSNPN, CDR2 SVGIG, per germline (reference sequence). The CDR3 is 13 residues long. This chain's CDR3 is CAWSVVRSGELFF. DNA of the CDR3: TGTGCCTGGAGTGTAGTCAGATCCGGGGAGCTGTTTTTT. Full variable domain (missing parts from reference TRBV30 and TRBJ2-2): SQTIHQWPATLVQPVGSPLSLECTVEGTSNPNLYWYRQAAGRGLQLLFYSVGIGQISSEVPQNLSASRPQDRQFILSSKKLLLSDSGFYLCAWSVVRSGELFFGEGSRLTVL.

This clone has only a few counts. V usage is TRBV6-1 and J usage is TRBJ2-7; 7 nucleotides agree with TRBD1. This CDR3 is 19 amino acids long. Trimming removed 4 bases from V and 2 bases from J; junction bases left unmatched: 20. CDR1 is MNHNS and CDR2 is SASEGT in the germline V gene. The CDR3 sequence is CASSGRGLGQSRLTYEQYF. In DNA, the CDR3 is TGTGCCAGCAGTGGACGGGGCCTGGGACAGTCCCGACTAACCTACGAGCAGTACTTC.

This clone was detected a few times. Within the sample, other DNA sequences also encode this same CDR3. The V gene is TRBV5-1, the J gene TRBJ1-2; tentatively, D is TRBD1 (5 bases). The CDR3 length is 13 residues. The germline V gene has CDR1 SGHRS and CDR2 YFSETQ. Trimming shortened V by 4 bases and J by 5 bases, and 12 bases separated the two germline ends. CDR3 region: CASSPGQGYGYTF. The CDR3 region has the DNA TGCGCCAGCAGCCCAGGACAAGGTTATGGCTACACCTTC.

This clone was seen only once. For the CDR3, the DNA is TGTGCCAGCAGCCTATTATCCGGGACAGAAGAGACCCAGTACTTC. It encodes CASSLLSGTEETQYF. The chain combines TRBV7-9 with TRBJ2-5, with 7 positions matching TRBD1. Per the germline V gene, CDR1 is SEHNR and CDR2 is FQNEAQ (reference sequence). There are 15 residues in the CDR3. J lost 3 bases, V lost 5 bases, and 9 bases had no gene match.

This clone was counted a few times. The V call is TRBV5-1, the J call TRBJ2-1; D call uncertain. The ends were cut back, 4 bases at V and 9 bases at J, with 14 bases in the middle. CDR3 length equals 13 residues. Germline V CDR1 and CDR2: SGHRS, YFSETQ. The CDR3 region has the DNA TGCGCCAGCAGCCCCGGATCGGGTCCTGAGCAGTTCTTC. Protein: CASSPGSGPEQFF.

The CDR3 is CASSLLYLGAGSTYGYTF. As DNA, the CDR3 is TGTGCCAGCAGCTTGCTTTATCTAGGGGCAGGGAGTACCTATGGCTACACCTTC. This sequence joins TRBV5-4 and TRBJ1-2; perhaps TRBD1 as D (5 bases). The germline V and J ends were trimmed by 1 base and 4 bases, with 23 bases remaining between them. Germline CDR1 and CDR2: SGHNT and YYREEE (reference sequence). This CDR3 comprises 18 residues.

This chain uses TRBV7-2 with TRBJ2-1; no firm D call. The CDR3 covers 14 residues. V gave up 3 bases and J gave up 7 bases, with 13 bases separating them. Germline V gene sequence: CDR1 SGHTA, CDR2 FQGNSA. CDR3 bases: TGTGCCAGCAGCTTCCGCCCTAATGGGAATGAGCAGTTCTTC. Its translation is CASSFRPNGNEQFF.

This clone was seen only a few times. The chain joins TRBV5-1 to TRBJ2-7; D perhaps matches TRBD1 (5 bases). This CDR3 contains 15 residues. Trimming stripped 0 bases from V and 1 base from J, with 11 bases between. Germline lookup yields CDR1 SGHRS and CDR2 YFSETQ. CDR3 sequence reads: CASSLEGHTSYEQYF. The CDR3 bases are TGCGCCAGCAGCTTGGAGGGGCATACTTCCTACGAGCAGTACTTC.

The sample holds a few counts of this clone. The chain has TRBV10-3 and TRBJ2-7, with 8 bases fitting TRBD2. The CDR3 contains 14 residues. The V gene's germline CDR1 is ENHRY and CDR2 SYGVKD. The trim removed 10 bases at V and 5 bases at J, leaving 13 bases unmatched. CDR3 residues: CATRVSGGLHEQYF. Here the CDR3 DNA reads TGTGCCACTCGGGTTTCGGGGGGGCTTCACGAGCAGTACTTC.

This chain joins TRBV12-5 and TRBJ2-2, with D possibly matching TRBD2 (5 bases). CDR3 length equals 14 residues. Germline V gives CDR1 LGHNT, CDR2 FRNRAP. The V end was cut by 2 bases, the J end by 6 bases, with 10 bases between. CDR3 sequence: CASGLRLASGELFF. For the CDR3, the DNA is TGTGCTAGTGGTTTGCGTCTAGCCTCCGGGGAGCTGTTTTTT.

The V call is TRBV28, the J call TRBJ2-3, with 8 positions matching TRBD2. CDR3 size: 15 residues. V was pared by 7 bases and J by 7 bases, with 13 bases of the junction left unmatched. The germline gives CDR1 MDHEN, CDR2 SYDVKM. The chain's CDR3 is CASTPGGGDPNTQYF. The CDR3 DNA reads TGTGCCAGCACCCCCGGGGGGGGAGATCCAAATACGCAGTATTTT.

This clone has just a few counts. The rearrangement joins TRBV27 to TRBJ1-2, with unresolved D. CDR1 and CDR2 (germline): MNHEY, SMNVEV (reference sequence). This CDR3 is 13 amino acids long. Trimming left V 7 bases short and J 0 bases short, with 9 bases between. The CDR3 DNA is TGTGCCAGCACCAAGCACGCTAACTATGGCTACACCTTC. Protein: CASTKHANYGYTF.

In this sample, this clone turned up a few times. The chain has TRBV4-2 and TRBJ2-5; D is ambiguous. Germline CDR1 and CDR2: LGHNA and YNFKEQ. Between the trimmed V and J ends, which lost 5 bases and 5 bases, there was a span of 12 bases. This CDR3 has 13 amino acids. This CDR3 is CASSFGRLETQYF. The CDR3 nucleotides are TGTGCCAGCAGCTTCGGCAGGTTGGAGACCCAGTACTTC.

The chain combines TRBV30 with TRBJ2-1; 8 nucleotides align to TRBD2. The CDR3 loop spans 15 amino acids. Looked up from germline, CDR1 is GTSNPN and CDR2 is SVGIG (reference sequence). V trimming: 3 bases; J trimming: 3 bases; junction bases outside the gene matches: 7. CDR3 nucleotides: TGTGCCTGGAGAGGAGCGGGGGATATCTACAATGAGCAGTTCTTC. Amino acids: CAWRGAGDIYNEQFF.

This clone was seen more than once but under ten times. In DNA form, the CDR3 reads TGTGCCAGCAGTTACGCCGACAACTATGGCTACACCTTC. Encoded protein: CASSYADNYGYTF. This chain links TRBV6-6 with TRBJ1-2; D gene uncertain. CDR1 and CDR2 from the germline V gene are MNHNY and SVGAGI (reference sequence). The CDR3 extends over 13 amino acids. V lost 2 bases and J 2 bases, leaving 6 bases between the germline ends.

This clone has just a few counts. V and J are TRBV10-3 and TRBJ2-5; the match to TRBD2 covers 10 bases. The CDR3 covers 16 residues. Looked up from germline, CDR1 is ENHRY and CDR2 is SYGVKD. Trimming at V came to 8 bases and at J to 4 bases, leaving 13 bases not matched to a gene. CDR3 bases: TGTGCCATCGGGAAGAGCGGGGGGGCGACGCCAGAGACCCAGTACTTC. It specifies CAIGKSGGATPETQYF.

The CDR3 here is CASSPSGKGGRGGYTF. The CDR3 DNA follows: TGTGCCAGCAGCCCATCGGGGAAGGGCGGTCGGGGTGGCTACACCTTC. This rearrangement joins TRBV9 to TRBJ1-2, with D unclear. V was clipped by 4 bases and J by 7 bases, with 23 bases between them. Germline V gives CDR1 SGDLS, CDR2 YYNGEE. This CDR3 spans 16 amino acids.

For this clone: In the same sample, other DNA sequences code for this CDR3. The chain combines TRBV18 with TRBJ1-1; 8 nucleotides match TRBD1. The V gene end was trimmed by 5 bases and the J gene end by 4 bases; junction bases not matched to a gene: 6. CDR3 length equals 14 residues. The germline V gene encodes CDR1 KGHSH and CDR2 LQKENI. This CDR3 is CASSAGTGVTEAFF. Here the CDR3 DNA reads TGTGCCAGCTCAGCCGGGACAGGCGTCACTGAAGCTTTCTTT. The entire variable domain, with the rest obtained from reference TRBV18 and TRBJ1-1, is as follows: NAGVMQNPRHLVRRRGQEARLRCSPMKGHSHVYWYRQLPEEGLKFMVYLQKENIIDESGMPKERFSAEFPKEGPSILRIQQVVRGDSAAYFCASSAGTGVTEAFFGQGTRLTVV.

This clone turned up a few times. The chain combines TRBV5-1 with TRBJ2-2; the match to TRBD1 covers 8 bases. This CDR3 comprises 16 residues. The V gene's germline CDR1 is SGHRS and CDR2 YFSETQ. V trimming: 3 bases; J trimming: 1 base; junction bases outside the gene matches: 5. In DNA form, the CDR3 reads TGCGCCAGCAGCTCCTCCGGGACAGGGAACACCGGGGAGCTGTTTTTT. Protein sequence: CASSSSGTGNTGELFF.

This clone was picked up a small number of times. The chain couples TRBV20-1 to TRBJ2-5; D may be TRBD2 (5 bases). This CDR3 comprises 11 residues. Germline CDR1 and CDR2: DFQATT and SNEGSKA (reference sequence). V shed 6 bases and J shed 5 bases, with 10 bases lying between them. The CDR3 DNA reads TGCAGTGCCCTGAGAGGGGAGACCCAGTACTTC. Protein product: CSALRGETQYF.

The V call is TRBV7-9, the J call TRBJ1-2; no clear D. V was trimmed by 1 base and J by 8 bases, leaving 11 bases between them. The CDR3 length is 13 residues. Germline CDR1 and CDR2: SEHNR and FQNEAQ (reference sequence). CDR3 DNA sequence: TGTGCCAGCAGCTTAGGTCTCAAGGAGGGCTACACCTTC. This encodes CASSLGLKEGYTF.